This is a list of T cell receptor beta chains from one sample in a study of T cell changes during pregnancy in multiple sclerosis. Sequencing used immunoSEQ multiplex PCR; TCRdb keeps in-frame clones, though not all of them. The table shows some 110,000 clones, with approximately 90% occurring only once. The sequencing used peripheral blood, collected after pregnancy. The receptors shown here come from a female donor with multiple sclerosis, enrolled in a pregnancy study. Each CDR3 is given with its conserved first and last residue. The D gene is left open where the match is weak. Rows give clone size only sometimes, using once, few, many, or a class for an expanded clone.

cdr3_aa cdr3_nt j_call v_call d_call clone_size
CASSFRQGNQPQHF TGTGCCAGCAGTTTTCGGCAGGGCAATCAGCCCCAGCATTTT TRBJ1-5 TRBV27 - once
CASSIRTSGFTDTQYF TGCGCCAGCAGCATAAGGACTAGCGGTTTCACAGATACGCAGTATTTT TRBJ2-3 TRBV4-1 TRBD2 -
CASSISRGDSRSGANVLTF TGTGCCAGCAGCATCTCAAGGGGGGACAGCCGCTCTGGGGCCAACGTCCTGACTTTC TRBJ2-6 TRBV9 - -
CASSGTGGWNTEAFF TGTGCCAGCAGCGGGACAGGGGGATGGAACACTGAAGCTTTCTTT TRBJ1-1 TRBV7-8 TRBD1 once
CAASQAVISNQPQHF TGTGCCGCCTCGCAGGCAGTTATTAGCAATCAGCCCCAGCATTTT TRBJ1-5 TRBV19 - -
CASSVRGSSAGELFF TGTGCCAGCAGCGTAAGAGGGAGTAGCGCCGGGGAGCTGTTTTTT TRBJ2-2 TRBV9 - -
CASSPRTSGSSYNEQFF TGTGCCAGCTCACCCCGGACTAGCGGGAGCTCCTACAATGAGCAGTTCTTC TRBJ2-1 TRBV18 TRBD2 -
CASSANGGTRTGELFF TGTGCCAGCAGCGCCAACGGAGGTACAAGGACCGGGGAGCTGTTTTTT TRBJ2-2 TRBV9 - -
CSASDTEAFF TGCAGTGCTAGCGACACTGAAGCTTTCTTT TRBJ1-1 TRBV20-1 - -
CATQGPGSGPDTQYF TGTGCCACCCAGGGGCCTGGCTCGGGCCCAGATACGCAGTATTTT TRBJ2-3 TRBV4-2 - -
CASSDPGQGRKQYF TGTGCCAGCAGTGACCCGGGACAGGGGAGGAAGCAGTACTTC TRBJ2-7 TRBV2 TRBD1 -
CASSGTGGQPQHF TGTGCCAGCTCAGGGACAGGGGGTCAGCCCCAGCATTTT TRBJ1-5 TRBV18 TRBD1 -
CASGKSGTPYGYTF TGTGCCAGCGGTAAGAGCGGGACACCCTATGGCTACACCTTC TRBJ1-2 TRBV6-5 - -
CAWSLGFDVSGTF TGTGCCTGGAGTCTGGGTTTTGATGTCTCGGGCACCTTC TRBJ1-2 TRBV30 - -
CASSLSAGDQPQHF TGTGCCAGCAGTTTATCGGCAGGGGATCAGCCCCAGCATTTT TRBJ1-5 TRBV27 - once
CASSEERGYTF TGTGCCAGCAGCGAAGAGAGGGGCTACACCTTC TRBJ1-2 TRBV6-6 - -
CASSVDRDYGYTF TGTGCCAGCAGCGTAGACAGAGACTATGGCTACACCTTC TRBJ1-2 TRBV9 - -
CASSNSHGYTF TGTGCCAGCAGTAACAGCCATGGCTACACCTTC TRBJ1-2 TRBV2 - -
CAWREQENTEAFF TGTGCCTGGAGGGAACAGGAGAACACTGAAGCTTTCTTT TRBJ1-1 TRBV30 - -
CASSQGEGNTEAFF TGTGCCAGCAGCCAAGGAGAGGGGAACACTGAAGCTTTCTTT TRBJ1-1 TRBV4-2 - -
CASSTQGVTEAFF TGTGCCAGTAGTACCCAGGGCGTCACTGAAGCTTTCTTT TRBJ1-1 TRBV19 - few
CATGGRSGNTIYF TGTGCCACCGGGGGGAGGTCTGGAAACACCATATATTTT TRBJ1-3 TRBV10-3 - -
CASSVQGDSANYGYTF TGTGCCAGCAGCGTACAAGGGGACAGCGCTAACTATGGCTACACCTTC TRBJ1-2 TRBV9 TRBD1 -
CASKAGLRDTGELFF TGCGCCAGCAAGGCGGGACTCCGTGACACCGGGGAGCTGTTTTTT TRBJ2-2 TRBV5-1 - -
CASSSSGTQGWDTQYF TGTGCCAGCAGCTCCTCCGGGACTCAAGGATGGGATACGCAGTATTTT TRBJ2-3 TRBV7-3 - -